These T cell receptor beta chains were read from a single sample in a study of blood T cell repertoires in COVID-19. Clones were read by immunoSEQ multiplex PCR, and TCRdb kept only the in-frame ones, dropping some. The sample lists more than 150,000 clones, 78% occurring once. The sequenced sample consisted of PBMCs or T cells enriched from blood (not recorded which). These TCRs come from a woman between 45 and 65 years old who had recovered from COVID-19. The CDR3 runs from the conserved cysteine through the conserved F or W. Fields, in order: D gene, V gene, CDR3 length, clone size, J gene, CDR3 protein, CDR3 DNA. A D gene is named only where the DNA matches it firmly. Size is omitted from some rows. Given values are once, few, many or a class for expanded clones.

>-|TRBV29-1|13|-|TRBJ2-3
CSGSIAGTDTQYF
TGCAGCGGATCGATAGCCGGCACAGATACGCAGTATTTT
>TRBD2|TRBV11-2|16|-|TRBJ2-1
CASSLSSSGFYNEQFF
TGTGCCAGCAGCTTATCGTCTAGCGGGTTCTACAATGAGCAGTTCTTC
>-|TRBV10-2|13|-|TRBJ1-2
CASEDRTNYGYTF
TGCGCCAGCGAAGACAGGACTAACTATGGCTACACCTTC
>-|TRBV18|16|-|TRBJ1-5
CASSPQQSNSNQPQHF
TGTGCCAGCTCACCACAACAGAGCAATAGCAATCAGCCCCAGCATTTT
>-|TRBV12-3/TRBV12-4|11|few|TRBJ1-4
CASGAWEKLFF
TGTGCCAGCGGGGCCTGGGAAAAACTGTTTTTT
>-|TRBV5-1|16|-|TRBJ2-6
CASSLGVRSGANVLTF
TGCGCCAGCAGCTTGGGTGTGCGCTCTGGGGCCAACGTCCTGACTTTC
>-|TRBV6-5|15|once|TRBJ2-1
CASSYSSVPSNEQFF
TGTGCCAGCAGTTACTCGAGTGTCCCTAGCAATGAGCAGTTCTTC
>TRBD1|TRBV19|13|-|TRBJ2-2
CASSGPGTAELFF
TGTGCCAGTAGTGGGCCCGGGACAGCCGAGCTGTTTTTT
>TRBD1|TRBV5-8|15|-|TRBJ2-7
CASSLAGGTPYEQYF
TGTGCCAGCAGCTTGGCAGGGGGTACCCCCTACGAGCAGTACTTC
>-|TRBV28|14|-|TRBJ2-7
CASSTPRPLYEQYF
TGTGCCAGCAGTACCCCGAGGCCTCTCTACGAGCAGTACTTC
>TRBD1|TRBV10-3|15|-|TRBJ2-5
CAISAGTGYLKTQYF
TGTGCCATCAGTGCCGGGACAGGCTACTTGAAGACCCAGTACTTC
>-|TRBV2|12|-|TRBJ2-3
CASSVSAGTQYF
TGTGCCAGCAGTGTGAGTGCTGGTACGCAGTATTTT
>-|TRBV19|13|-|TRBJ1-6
CASTTAHNSPLHF
TGTGCCAGTACGACAGCTCATAATTCACCCCTCCACTTT
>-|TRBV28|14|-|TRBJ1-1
CATHLGTAQTEAFF
TGTGCCACTCACCTAGGGACTGCGCAAACTGAAGCTTTCTTT
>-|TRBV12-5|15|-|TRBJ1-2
CASGLVPGSGYGYTF
TGTGCTAGTGGTTTGGTACCTGGGAGCGGGTATGGCTACACCTTC
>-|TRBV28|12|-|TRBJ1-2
CASSPFDYGYTF
TGTGCCAGCAGCCCTTTCGACTATGGCTACACCTTC
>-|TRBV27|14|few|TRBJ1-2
CASSLIGRDYGYTF
TGTGCCAGCAGTTTAATTGGCAGGGACTATGGCTACACCTTC
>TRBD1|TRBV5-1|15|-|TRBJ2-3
CASSGQGARTDTQYF
TGCGCCAGCAGCGGACAGGGGGCAAGGACAGATACGCAGTATTTT
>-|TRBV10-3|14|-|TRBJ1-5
CATRVGQNNQPQHF
TGTGCCACACGGGTGGGGCAAAACAATCAGCCCCAGCATTTT